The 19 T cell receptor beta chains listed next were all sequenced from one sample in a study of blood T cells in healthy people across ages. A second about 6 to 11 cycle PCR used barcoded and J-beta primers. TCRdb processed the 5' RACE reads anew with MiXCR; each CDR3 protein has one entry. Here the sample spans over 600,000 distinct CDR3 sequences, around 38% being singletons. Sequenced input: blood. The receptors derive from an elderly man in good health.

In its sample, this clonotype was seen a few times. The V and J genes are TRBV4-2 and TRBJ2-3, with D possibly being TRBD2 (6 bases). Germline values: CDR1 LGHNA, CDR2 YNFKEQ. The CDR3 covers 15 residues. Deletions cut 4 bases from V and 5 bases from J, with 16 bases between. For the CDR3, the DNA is TGTGCCAGCAGCCCGCGGGGTCAGCAGGGAGATACGCAGTATTTT. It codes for CASSPRGQQGDTQYF.

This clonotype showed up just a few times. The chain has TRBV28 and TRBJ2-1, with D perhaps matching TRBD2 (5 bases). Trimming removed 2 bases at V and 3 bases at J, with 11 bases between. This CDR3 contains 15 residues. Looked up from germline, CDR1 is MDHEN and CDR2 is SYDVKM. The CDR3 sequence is CASSLEAAGYNEQFF. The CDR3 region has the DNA TGTGCCAGCAGTTTAGAAGCGGCGGGCTACAATGAGCAGTTCTTC. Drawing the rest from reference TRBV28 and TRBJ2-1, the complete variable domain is DVKVTQSSRYLVKRTGEKVFLECVQDMDHENMFWYRQDPGLGLRLIYFSYDVKMKEKGDIPEGYSVSREKKERFSLILESASTNQTSMYLCASSLEAAGYNEQFFGPGTRLTVL.

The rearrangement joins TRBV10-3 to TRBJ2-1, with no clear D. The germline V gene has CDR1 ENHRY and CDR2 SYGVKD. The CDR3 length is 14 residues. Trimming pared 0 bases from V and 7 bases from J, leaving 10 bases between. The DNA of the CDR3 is TGTGCCATCAGTGAGTCTGTAGACGGAAATGAGCAGTTCTTC. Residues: CAISESVDGNEQFF.

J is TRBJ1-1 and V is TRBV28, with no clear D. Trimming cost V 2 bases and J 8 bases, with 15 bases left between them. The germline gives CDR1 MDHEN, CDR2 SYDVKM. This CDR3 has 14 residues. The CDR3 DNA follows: TGTGCCAGCAGTTTACATGCCCATCAAGCCGAAGCTTTCTTT. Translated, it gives CASSLHAHQAEAFF.

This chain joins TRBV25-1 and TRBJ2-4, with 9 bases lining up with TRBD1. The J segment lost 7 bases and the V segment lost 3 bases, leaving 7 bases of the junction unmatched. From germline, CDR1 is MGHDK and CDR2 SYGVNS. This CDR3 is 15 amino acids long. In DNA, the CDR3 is TGTGCCAGCAGTGATCATGGACAGGGGTGGAACATTCAGTACTTC. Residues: CASSDHGQGWNIQYF.

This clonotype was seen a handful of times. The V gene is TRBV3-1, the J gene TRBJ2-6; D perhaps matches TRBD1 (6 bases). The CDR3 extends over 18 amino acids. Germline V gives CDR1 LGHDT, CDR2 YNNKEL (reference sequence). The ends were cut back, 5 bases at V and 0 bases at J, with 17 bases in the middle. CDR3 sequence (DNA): TGTGCCAGCAGCAGACTGCGGACAGCGAGCTCTGGGGCCAACGTCCTGACTTTC. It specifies CASSRLRTASSGANVLTF.

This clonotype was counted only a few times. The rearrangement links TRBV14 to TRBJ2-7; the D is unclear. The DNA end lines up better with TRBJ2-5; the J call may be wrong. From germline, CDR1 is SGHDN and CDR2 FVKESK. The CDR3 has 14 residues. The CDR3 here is CASSQDTRSGTQYF. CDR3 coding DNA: TGTGCCAGCAGCCAAGATACGAGGTCCGGGACCCAGTACTTC.

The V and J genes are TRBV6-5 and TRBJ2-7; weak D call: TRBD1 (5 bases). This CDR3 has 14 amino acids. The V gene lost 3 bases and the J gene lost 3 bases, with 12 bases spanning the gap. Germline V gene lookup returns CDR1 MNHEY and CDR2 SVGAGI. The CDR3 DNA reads TGTGCCAGCAGTTATTACAGGAGCTTCTACGAGCAGTACTTC. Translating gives CASSYYRSFYEQYF.

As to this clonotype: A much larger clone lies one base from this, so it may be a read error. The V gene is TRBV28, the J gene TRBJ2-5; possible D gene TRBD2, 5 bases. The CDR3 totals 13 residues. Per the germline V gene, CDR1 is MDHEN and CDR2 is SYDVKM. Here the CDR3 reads CARSLTRGETQYF. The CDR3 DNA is TGTGCCCGCAGTTTAACCCGGGGAGAGACCCAGTACTTC.

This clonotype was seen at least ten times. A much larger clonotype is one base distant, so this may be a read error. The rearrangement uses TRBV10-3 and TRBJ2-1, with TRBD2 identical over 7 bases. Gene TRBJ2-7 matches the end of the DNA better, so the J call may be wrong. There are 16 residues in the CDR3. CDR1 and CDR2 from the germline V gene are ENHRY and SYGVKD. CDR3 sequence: CAISGGGRADYNEQYF. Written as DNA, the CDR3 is TGTGCCATCAGTGGTGGAGGGAGGGCCGACTACAATGAGCAGTACTTC.

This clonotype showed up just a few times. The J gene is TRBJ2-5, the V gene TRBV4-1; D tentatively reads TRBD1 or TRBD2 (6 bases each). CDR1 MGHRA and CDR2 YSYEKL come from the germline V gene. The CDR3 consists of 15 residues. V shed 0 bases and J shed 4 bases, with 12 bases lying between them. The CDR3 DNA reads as TGCGCCAGCAGCCAAGACGGGGGCCTGCCAGAGACCCAGTACTTC. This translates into CASSQDGGLPETQYF.

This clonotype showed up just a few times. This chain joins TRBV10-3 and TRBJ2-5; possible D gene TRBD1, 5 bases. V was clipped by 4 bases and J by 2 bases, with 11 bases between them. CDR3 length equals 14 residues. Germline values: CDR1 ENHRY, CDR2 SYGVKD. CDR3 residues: CAISGPGLQETQYF. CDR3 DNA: TGTGCCATCAGTGGGCCAGGGCTACAAGAGACCCAGTACTTC.

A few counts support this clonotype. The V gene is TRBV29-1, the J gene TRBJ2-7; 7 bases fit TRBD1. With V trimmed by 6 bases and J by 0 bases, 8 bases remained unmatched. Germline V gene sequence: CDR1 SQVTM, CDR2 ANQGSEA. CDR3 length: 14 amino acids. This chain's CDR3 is CSVRDSLSSYEQYF. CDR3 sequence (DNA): TGCAGCGTCCGGGACAGTCTTAGCTCCTACGAGCAGTACTTC.

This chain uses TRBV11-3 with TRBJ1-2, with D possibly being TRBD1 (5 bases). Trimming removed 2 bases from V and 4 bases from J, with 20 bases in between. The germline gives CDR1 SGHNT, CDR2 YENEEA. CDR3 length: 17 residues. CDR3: CASSLPAEGKVGYGYTF. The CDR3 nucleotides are TGTGCCAGCAGCTTACCCGCGGAGGGGAAAGTTGGCTATGGCTACACCTTC.

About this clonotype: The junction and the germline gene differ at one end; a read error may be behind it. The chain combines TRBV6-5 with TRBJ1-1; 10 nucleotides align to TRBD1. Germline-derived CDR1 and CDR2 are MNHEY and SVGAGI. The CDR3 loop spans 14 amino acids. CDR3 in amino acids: CAGSYTDRGSEAFF. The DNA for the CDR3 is TGTGCCGGCAGTTACACGGACAGGGGGTCTGAAGCTTTCTTT.

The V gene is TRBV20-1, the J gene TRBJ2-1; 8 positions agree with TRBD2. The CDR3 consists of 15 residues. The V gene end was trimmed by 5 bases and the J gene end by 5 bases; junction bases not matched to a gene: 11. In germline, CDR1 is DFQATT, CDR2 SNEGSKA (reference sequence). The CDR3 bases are TGCAGTGCTCGCCGGGGGGGAGAAATTAACAATGAGCAGTTCTTC. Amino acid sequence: CSARRGGEINNEQFF.

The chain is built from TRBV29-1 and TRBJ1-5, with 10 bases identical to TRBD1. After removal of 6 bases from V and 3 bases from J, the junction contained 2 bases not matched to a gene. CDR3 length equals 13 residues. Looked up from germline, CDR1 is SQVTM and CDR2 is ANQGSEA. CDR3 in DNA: TGCAGCGTGACAGGGGGCTCCAATCAGCCCCAGCATTTT. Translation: CSVTGGSNQPQHF.

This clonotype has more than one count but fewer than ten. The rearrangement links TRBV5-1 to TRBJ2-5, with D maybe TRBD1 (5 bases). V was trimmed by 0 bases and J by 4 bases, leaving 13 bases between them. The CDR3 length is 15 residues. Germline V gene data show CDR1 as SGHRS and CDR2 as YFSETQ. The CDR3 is CASSLAQGSRETQYF. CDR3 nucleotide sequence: TGCGCCAGCAGCTTGGCCCAGGGAAGTCGAGAGACCCAGTACTTC.

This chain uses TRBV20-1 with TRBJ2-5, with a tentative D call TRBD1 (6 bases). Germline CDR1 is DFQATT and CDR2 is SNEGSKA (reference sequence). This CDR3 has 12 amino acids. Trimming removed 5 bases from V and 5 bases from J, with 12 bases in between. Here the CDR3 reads CSAAWTVETQYF. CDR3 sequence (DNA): TGCAGTGCTGCCTGGACAGTGGAGACCCAGTACTTC.